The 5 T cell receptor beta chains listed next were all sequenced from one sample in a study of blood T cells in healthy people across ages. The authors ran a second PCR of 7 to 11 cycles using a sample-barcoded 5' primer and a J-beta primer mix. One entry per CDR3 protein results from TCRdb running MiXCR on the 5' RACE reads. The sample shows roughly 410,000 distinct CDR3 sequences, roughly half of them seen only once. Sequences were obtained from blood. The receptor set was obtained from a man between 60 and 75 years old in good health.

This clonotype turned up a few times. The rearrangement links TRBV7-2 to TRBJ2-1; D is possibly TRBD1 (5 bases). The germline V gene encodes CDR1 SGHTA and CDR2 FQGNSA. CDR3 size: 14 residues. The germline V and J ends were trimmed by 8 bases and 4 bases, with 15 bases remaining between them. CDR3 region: CASGNRNPYNEQFF. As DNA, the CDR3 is TGTGCCAGCGGGAACAGGAATCCTTACAATGAGCAGTTCTTC.

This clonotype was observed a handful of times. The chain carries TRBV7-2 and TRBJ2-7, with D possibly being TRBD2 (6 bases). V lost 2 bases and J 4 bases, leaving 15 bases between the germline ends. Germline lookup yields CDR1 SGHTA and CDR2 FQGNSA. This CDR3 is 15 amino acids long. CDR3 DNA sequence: TGTGCCAGCAGCTTAAATGTGGGGGGTCGGTACGAGCAGTACTTC. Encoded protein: CASSLNVGGRYEQYF.

CDR3 nucleotides: TGTGCCAGCAGCCTGAATCGTGAGCAGTTCTTC. This encodes CASSLNREQFF. The chain is built from TRBV7-8 and TRBJ2-1; no clear D gene. The CDR3 is 11 amino acids. The V and J ends lost 5 bases and 9 bases respectively, with 8 bases between them. Germline lookup yields CDR1 SGHVS and CDR2 FQNEAQ.

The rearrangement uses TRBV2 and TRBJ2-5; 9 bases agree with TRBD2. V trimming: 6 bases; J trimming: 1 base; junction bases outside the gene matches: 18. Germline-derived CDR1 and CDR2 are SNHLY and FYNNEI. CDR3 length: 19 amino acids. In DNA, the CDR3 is TGTGCCAGCAGGCTAGGAGTCGTCGTGACTAGCGGATTCCAAGAGACCCAGTACTTC. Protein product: CASRLGVVVTSGFQETQYF.

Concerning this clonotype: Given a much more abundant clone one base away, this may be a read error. The CDR3 region is CRARDRGGRMNEQYF. Written as DNA, the CDR3 is TGCCGTGCTAGAGATCGGGGCGGGAGAATGAATGAGCAGTACTTC. The rearrangement uses TRBV20-1 and TRBJ2-5; 7 nucleotides match TRBD2. The CDR3 sequence is 15 residues long. Germline CDR1 reads DFQATT; CDR2 reads SNEGSKA (reference sequence).